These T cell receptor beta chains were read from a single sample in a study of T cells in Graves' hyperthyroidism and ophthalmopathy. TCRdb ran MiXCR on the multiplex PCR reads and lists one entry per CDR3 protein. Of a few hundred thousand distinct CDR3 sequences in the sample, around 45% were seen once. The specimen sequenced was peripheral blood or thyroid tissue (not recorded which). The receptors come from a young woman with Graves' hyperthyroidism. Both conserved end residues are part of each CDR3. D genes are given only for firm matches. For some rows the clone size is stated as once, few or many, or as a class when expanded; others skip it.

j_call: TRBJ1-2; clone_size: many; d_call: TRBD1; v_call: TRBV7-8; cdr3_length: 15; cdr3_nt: TGTGCCAGCAGCCTTATCCCACAGGGGACCGGAGGCTACACCTTC; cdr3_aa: CASSLIPQGTGGYTF
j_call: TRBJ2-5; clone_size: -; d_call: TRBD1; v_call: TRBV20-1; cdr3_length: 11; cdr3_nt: TGCAGTACAGGACAGGGCAAGACCCAGTACTTC; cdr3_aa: CSTGQGKTQYF
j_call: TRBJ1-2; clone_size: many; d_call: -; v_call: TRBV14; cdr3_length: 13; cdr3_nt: TGTGCCAGCAGCCAAGAACCGGGGTATGGCTACACCTTC; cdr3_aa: CASSQEPGYGYTF
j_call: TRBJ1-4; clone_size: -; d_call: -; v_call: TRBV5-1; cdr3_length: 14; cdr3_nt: TGCGCCAGCAGCACTAGCTGGGTTAATGAAAAACTGTTTTTT; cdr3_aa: CASSTSWVNEKLFF
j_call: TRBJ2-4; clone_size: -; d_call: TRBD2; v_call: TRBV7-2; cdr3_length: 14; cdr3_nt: TGTGCCAGCAGCTTAGGGGGAGGGGAAAACATTCAGTACTTC; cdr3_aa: CASSLGGGENIQYF
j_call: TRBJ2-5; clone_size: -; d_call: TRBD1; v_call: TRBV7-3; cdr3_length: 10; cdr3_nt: TGTGCCAGCAGCTTCAAAGGGGGCGCCTTC; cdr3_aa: CASSFKGGAF
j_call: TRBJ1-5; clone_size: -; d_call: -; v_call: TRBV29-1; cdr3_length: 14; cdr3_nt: TGCAGCGTTTTAGGGGGGGTCGGCAATCAGCCCCAGCATTTT; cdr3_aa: CSVLGGVGNQPQHF
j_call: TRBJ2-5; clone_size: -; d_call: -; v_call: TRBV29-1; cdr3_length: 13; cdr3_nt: TGCAGCGTTGATTCCGGGGATGGGGAGACCCAGTACTTC; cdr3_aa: CSVDSGDGETQYF
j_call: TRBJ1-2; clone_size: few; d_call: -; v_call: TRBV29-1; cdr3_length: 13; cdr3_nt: TGCAGCGTTGAAACCCCAGGTGACTATGGCTACACCTTC; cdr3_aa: CSVETPGDYGYTF
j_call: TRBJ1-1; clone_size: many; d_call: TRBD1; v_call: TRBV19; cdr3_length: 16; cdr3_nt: TGTGCCAGTAATCCTGACAGGGAAGCCATGAACACTGAAGCTTTCTTT; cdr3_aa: CASNPDREAMNTEAFF
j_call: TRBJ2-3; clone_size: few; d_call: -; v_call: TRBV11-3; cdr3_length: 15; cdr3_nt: TGTGCCAGCAGCTTAGATGGAGTTGGAGAGGATACGCAGTATTTT; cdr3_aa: CASSLDGVGEDTQYF
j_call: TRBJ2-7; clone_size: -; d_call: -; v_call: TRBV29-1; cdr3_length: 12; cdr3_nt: TGCAGCGTAGGTAGGATGAGCTACGAGCAGTACTTC; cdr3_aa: CSVGRMSYEQYF
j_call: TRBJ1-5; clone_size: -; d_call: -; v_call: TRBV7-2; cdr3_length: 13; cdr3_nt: TGTGCCACCGAGGGACTCAGCAATCAGCCCCAGCATTTT; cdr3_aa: CATEGLSNQPQHF
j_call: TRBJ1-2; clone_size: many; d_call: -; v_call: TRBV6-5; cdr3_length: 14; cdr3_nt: TGTGCCAGCACCCCCCTTGCCCTAGGCAGTGGCTACACCTTC; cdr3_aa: CASTPLALGSGYTF
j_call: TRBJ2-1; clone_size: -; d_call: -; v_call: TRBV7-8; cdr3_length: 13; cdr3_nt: TGTGCCAGCAGCTCCGGCACTATTAATGAGCAGTTCTTC; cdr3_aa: CASSSGTINEQFF
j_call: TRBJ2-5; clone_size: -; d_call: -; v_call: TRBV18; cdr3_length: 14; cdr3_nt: TGTGCCAGCTCACCACCGGAGGGGGGGGCCCCCCCGAACTTC; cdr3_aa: CASSPPEGGAPPNF
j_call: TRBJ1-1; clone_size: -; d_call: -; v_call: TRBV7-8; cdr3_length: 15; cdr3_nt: TGTGCCAGCAGCCGCGCTAGGATGAGGAACACTGAAGCTTTCTTT; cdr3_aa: CASSRARMRNTEAFF
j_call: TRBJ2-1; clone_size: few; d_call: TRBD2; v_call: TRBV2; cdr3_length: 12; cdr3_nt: TGTGCCAGCAGCGGGGGGGACAATGAGCAGTTCTTC; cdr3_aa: CASSGGDNEQFF
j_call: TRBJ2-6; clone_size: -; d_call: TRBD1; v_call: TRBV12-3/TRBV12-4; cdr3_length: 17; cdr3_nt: TGTGCCAGCAGCCGAGGGACAGGAGGCGGTGGGGCCAACGTCCTGACTTTC; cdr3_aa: CASSRGTGGGGANVLTF
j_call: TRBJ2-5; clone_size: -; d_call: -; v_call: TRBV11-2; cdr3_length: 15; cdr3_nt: TGTGCCAGCAGCCAAGATGGACCTCGTCAAGAGACCCAGTACTTC; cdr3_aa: CASSQDGPRQETQYF
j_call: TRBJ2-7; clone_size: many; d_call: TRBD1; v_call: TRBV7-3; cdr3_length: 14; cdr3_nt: TGTGCCAGCAGCTTAGGTGGACAGGTCGGCGAGCAGTACTTC; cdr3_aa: CASSLGGQVGEQYF
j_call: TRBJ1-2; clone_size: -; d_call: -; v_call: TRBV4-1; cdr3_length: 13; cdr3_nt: TGCGCCAGCAGCCAAGATGGAGGGGCCCGGAGCACCTTC; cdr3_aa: CASSQDGGARSTF
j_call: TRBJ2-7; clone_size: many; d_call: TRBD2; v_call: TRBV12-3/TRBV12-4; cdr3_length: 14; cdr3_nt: TGTGCCAGCAGCCGGGGGGGAGGGCCCTCTCAGCTGTACTTC; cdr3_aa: CASSRGGGPSQLYF
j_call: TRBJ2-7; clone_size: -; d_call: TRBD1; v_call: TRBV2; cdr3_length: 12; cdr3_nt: TGTGCCAGCTACAGGGGCGTCTACGAGCAGTACTTC; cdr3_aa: CASYRGVYEQYF
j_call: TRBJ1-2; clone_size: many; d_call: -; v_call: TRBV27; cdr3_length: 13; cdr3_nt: TGTGCCAGCAGTTTCCAAAGTGGCTATGGCTACACCTTC; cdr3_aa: CASSFQSGYGYTF
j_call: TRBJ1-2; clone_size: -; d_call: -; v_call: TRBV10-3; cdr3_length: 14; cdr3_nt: TGTGCCTCCACGTTGGGGGCGCGGGACTATGGCTACACCTTC; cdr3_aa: CASTLGARDYGYTF
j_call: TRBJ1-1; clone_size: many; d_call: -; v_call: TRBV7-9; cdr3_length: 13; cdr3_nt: TGTGCCAGCAGCCAGGCCGGGAGCACTGAAGCTTTCTTT; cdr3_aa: CASSQAGSTEAFF
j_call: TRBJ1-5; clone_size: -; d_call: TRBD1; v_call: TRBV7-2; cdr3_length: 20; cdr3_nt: TGTGCCAGCAGCTGGACTAGCGGGAGGGGGGACAGGGCGGACAATCAGCCCCAGCATTTT; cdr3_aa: CASSWTSGRGDRADNQPQHF
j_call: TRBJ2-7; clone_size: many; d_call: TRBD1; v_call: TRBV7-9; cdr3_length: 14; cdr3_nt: TGTGCCAGCAACCGGGACAGTCCCTCCTACGAGCAGTACTTC; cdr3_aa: CASNRDSPSYEQYF
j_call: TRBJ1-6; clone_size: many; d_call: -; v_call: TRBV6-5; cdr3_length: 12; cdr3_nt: TGTGCCAGCAGTTTTGTTGGTTCACCCCTCCACTTT; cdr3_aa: CASSFVGSPLHF
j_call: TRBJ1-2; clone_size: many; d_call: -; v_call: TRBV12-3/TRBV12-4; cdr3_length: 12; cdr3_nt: TGTGCCAGCAGCCCTAATGACAGAGGGAGTACCTTC; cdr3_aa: CASSPNDRGSTF
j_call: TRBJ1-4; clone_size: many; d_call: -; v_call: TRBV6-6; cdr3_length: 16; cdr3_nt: TGTGCCAGCAGTTACCCTACCCAATTGGGGGTTGAAAAACTGTTTTTT; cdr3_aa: CASSYPTQLGVEKLFF
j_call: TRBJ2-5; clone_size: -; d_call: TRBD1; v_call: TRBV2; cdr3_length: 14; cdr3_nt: TGTGCCAGCAGGACAGGGGGAGTGGAGGAGACCCAGTACTTC; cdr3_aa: CASRTGGVEETQYF
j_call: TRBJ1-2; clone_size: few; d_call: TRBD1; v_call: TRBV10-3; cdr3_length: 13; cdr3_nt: TGTGCCATCAGGTCAGACAGGGACTATGGCTACACCTTC; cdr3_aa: CAIRSDRDYGYTF
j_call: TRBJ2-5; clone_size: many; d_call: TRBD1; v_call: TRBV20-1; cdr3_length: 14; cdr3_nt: TGCAGTGCTATACGACAGGGGAAGATGGAGACCCAGTACTTC; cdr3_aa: CSAIRQGKMETQYF
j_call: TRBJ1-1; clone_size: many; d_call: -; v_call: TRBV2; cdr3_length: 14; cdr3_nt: TGTGCCAGCAGGGCAGGAGAGGGGAACACTGAAGCTTTCTTT; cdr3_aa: CASRAGEGNTEAFF
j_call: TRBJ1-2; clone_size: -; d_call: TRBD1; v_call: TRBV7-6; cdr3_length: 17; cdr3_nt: TGTGCCAGCAGCCCAGGCCGGGACAGGGATTGGAACTATGGCTACACCTTC; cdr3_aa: CASSPGRDRDWNYGYTF
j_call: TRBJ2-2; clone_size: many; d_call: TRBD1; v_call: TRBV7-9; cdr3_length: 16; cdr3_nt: TGTGCCAGCAGCTCGACACCGGGACAGGACACCGGGGAGCTGTTTTTT; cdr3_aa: CASSSTPGQDTGELFF
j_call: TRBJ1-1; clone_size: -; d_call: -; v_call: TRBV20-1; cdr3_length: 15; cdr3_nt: TGCAGTGCTGGACAGACACCGGGCCCCGGGACTGAAGCTTTCTTT; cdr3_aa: CSAGQTPGPGTEAFF
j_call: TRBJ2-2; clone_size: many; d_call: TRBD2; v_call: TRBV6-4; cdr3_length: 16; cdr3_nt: TGTGCCAGCAGTGGATGTAGCGGGAAGGACACCGGGGAGCTGTTTTTT; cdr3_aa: CASSGCSGKDTGELFF
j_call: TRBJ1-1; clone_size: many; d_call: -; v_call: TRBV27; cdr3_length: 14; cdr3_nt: TGTGCCAGCAGTTACAGGGCATCGAACACTGAAGCTTTCTTT; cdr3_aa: CASSYRASNTEAFF
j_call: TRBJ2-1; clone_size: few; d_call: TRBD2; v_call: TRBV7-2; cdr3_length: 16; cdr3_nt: TGTGCCAGCAGCTCATCTAGCGGGAGGGGGCTAAGTGAGCAGTTCTTC; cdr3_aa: CASSSSSGRGLSEQFF
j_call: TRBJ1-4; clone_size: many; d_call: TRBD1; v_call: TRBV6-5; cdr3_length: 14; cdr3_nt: TGTGCCAGCAGGAGAGACAGGGTTGGAGAAAAACTGTTTTTT; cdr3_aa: CASRRDRVGEKLFF
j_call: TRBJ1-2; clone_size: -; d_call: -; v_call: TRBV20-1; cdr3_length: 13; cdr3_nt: TGCAGTGCTAGAGATCCTGGGGTGCCTGGAAACACCTTC; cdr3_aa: CSARDPGVPGNTF
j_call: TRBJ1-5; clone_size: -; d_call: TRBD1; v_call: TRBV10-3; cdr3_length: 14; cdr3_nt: TGTGCCATCAGTGAACAGGGGTCCCGACAGCCCCAGCATTTT; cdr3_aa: CAISEQGSRQPQHF